The next 6 T cell receptor beta chains were all read from a single sample in a study of blood T cell repertoires in COVID-19. Only in-frame clones appear in the TCRdb table, and some are missing; sequencing was by immunoSEQ multiplex PCR. Of over 65,000 clones listed, around 85% were seen once; the top ten hold over 15%. The specimen was peripheral blood. The source is a man at least 80 years old with active or convalescent COVID-19.

The V gene is TRBV6-1, the J gene TRBJ1-2, with 8 bases matching TRBD1. The V and J ends lost 3 bases and 8 bases, in that order; junction bases with no gene match: 8. The CDR3 runs 14 residues. Germline CDR1 MNHNS, CDR2 SASEGT. The CDR3 protein is CASSDLGQGQGYTF. CDR3 sequence (DNA): TGTGCCAGCAGTGACCTAGGACAGGGTCAAGGCTACACCTTC.

V gene TRBV30 combines with J gene TRBJ2-1, with 10 positions matching TRBD2. After removal of 0 bases from V and 4 bases from J, the junction contained 3 bases not matched to a gene. The CDR3 totals 15 residues. Per germline, CDR1 GTSNPN and CDR2 SVGIG (reference sequence). DNA for the CDR3: TGTGCCTGGAGTGTAGCTAGCGGGGGTTACAATGAGCAGTTCTTC. Residues: CAWSVASGGYNEQFF.

This clone was seen a single time. J is TRBJ2-3 and V is TRBV27; possibly TRBD2 for D (6 bases). Germline assignment: CDR1 MNHEY and CDR2 SMNVEV (reference sequence). This CDR3 region has 12 residues. V shed 5 bases and J shed 10 bases, with 13 bases lying between them. The CDR3 loop is CASSIGGRAQYF. CDR3 nucleotides: TGTGCCAGCAGTATCGGGGGTAGGGCGCAGTATTTT.

This clone came up once. The chain employs TRBV5-1 and TRBJ2-3; 9 nucleotides align to TRBD2. The CDR3 covers 16 residues. CDR1 and CDR2 from the germline V gene are SGHRS and YFSETQ. V trimming: 2 bases; J trimming: 0 bases; junction bases outside the gene matches: 4. The CDR3 sequence is CASSFSGGTSTDTQYF. The CDR3 DNA sequence: TGCGCCAGCAGCTTCAGCGGGGGGACTAGCACAGATACGCAGTATTTT.

The sample holds a few counts of this clone. The rearrangement links TRBV6-2 or TRBV6-3 to TRBJ2-6, with 10 bases identical to TRBD2. This CDR3 is 17 amino acids long. The trim removed 6 bases at V and 2 bases at J, leaving 7 bases unmatched. Germline CDR1 reads MNHEY; CDR2 reads SVGEGT. The CDR3 DNA reads as TGTGCCAGCAGCCCTAGCGGGAGTGCGCCTGGGGCCAACGTCCTGACTTTC. Translating it yields CASSPSGSAPGANVLTF.

This sequence joins TRBV20-1 and TRBJ2-6, with 9 bases identical to TRBD2. This CDR3 is built from 16 residues. Germline V gives CDR1 DFQATT, CDR2 SNEGSKA (reference sequence). V trimming: 3 bases; J trimming: 0 bases; junction bases outside the gene matches: 3. The CDR3 loop is CSASGAGGSGANVLTF. The CDR3 DNA follows: TGCAGTGCTAGTGGAGCGGGGGGCTCTGGGGCCAACGTCCTGACTTTC.